This T cell receptor (beta chain) was identified in a study of blood T cell repertoires in COVID-19. On the study more broadly: COVID-19 samples, acute and convalescent, were from the United States, Italy and Spain. T cells, B-cell-depleted T cells, or PBMCs provided the cDNA or gDNA that served as material.

CDR1 is SGHTA, CDR2 FQGNSA, per germline. The V gene lost 3 bases and the J gene lost 3 bases, with 9 bases spanning the gap. The CDR3 contains 13 residues. Source study methods: Estimated nucleated cell counts came from reference gene primer amplification. Data came from immunoSEQ multiplex PCR; TCRdb stores just in-frame clones and leaves some out. That table supplies the V and J calls and clone size; D and trimming were determined from the DNA. This sample has 200,000 or so clones, with 84% found just once. The rearrangement links TRBV7-2 to TRBJ2-7; tentatively, D is TRBD1 (5 bases). Sequencing was carried out using peripheral blood. The receptor was derived from a woman aged 55 to 70 who had recovered from COVID-19. CDR3 amino acids: CASSLGPLYEQYF. In DNA, the CDR3 is TGTGCCAGCAGCTTGGGGCCGCTCTACGAGCAGTACTTC.